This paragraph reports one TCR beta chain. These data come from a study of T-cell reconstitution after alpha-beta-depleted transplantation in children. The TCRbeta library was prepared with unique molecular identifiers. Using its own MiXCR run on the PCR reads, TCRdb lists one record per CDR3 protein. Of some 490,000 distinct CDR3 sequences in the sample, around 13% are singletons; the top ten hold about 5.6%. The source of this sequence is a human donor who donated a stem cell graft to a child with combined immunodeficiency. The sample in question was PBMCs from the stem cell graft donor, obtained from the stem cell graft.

The CDR3 protein is CSVHRDIRSNEQFF. In nucleotides, the CDR3 is TGCAGCGTTCACCGGGACATAAGGAGCAATGAGCAGTTCTTC. The chain has TRBV29-1 and TRBJ2-1; the D gene is possibly TRBD1 (6 bases). The germline V gene encodes CDR1 SQVTM and CDR2 ANQGSEA. The CDR3 loop spans 14 amino acids. The V and J ends lost 5 bases and 6 bases respectively, with 17 bases between them.